One sample yielded the 14 T cell receptor beta chains listed below, sequenced in a study of T cells after yellow fever vaccination. Each CDR3 protein gets one entry after TCRdb re-called the 5' RACE reads with MiXCR. The sample lists approximately 510,000 distinct CDR3 sequences, about a fifth occurring once. Sequencing was performed on PBMCs, taken less than 25 days after the first yellow fever vaccination. These receptors all stem from a man between 18 and 29 years old who received the YFV17D yellow fever vaccine.

J is TRBJ2-4 and V is TRBV29-1, with D maybe TRBD1 (6 bases). Trimming cost V 4 bases and J 6 bases, with 10 bases left between them. The germline V gene encodes CDR1 SQVTM and CDR2 ANQGSEA. There are 12 residues in the CDR3. The CDR3 loop is CSVVLRGNIQYF. CDR3 in DNA: TGCAGCGTTGTCCTCAGGGGAAACATTCAGTACTTC.

This clonotype turned up a few times. The rearrangement links TRBV4-3 to TRBJ1-6; 9 nucleotides align to TRBD1. J gave up 5 bases and V 1 base, and 12 bases lay outside the gene matches. The V gene's germline CDR1 is LGHNA and CDR2 YSLEER. The CDR3 loop spans 19 amino acids. In nucleotides, the CDR3 is TGCGCCAGCAGCCAAGCATATTTCGTGGGGACAGGGAATAATTCACCCCTCCACTTT. Its protein is CASSQAYFVGTGNNSPLHF.

This chain connects TRBV10-3 to TRBJ1-6; D ambiguous. Trimming stripped 0 bases from V and 5 bases from J, with 8 bases between. The CDR3 is made up of 15 amino acids. CDR1 ENHRY and CDR2 SYGVKD come from the germline V gene. The DNA for the CDR3 is TGTGCCATCAGTGAGTCGGCCGGCGATAATTCACCCCTCCACTTT. This sequence encodes CAISESAGDNSPLHF.

The DNA of the CDR3 is TGTGCCAGCAGCTCCGGGACTAGGATTAATGAGCAGTTCTTC. The encoded protein is CASSSGTRINEQFF. This chain connects TRBV6-1 to TRBJ2-1; TRBD2 agrees at 8 bases. Germline lookup yields CDR1 MNHNS and CDR2 SASEGT. The CDR3 consists of 14 residues. V was pared by 6 bases and J by 7 bases, with 8 bases of the junction left unmatched.

This clonotype was seen more than once but under ten times. The V call is TRBV20-1, the J call TRBJ2-3, with unresolved D. The CDR3 has 12 residues. The V end lost 1 base, the J end lost 2 bases, and 4 bases lay between the germline ends. Germline lookup yields CDR1 DFQATT and CDR2 SNEGSKA (reference sequence). CDR3 nucleotides: TGCAGTGCTAGAGGGCACACAGATACGCAGTATTTT. Protein product: CSARGHTDTQYF.

This chain uses TRBV12-3 or TRBV12-4 with TRBJ2-5; possible D gene TRBD1, 6 bases. There are 13 residues in the CDR3. The V gene lost 7 bases and the J gene lost 1 base, with 10 bases spanning the gap. The CDR3 loop reads CASTGRGQETQYF. As DNA, the CDR3 is TGTGCCAGCACCGGCAGGGGCCAAGAGACCCAGTACTTC.

V and J are TRBV12-3 or TRBV12-4 and TRBJ2-5; the D gene is possibly TRBD2 (6 bases). This CDR3 region has 14 residues. Trimming took off 7 bases at V and 3 bases at J, with 15 bases between the two ends. The DNA of the CDR3 is TGTGCCAGCACGGGGGTTGTTGGGGAAGAGACCCAGTACTTC. This sequence encodes CASTGVVGEETQYF.

The CDR3 region has the DNA TGTGCCAGCAGTCAGGACTGGCCCAGCACCGGGGAGCTGTTTTTT. The encoded protein is CASSQDWPSTGELFF. The V call is TRBV6-2 or TRBV6-3, the J call TRBJ2-2; tentatively, D is TRBD2 (5 bases). CDR1 MNHEY and CDR2 SVGEGT come from the germline V gene. This CDR3 comprises 15 residues. V dropped 5 bases and J dropped 4 bases, with 14 bases sitting between them.

The J gene is TRBJ1-4, the V gene TRBV7-9; D remains unclear. Germline V gene data show CDR1 as SEHNR and CDR2 as FQNEAQ (reference sequence). This CDR3 region has 15 residues. The V end lost 1 base, the J end lost 5 bases, and 11 bases lay between the germline ends. Here the CDR3 reads CASSLVSGLNEKLFF. CDR3 sequence (DNA): TGTGCCAGCAGCTTAGTTTCCGGACTGAATGAAAAACTGTTTTTT.

This clonotype appeared a few times. This rearrangement joins TRBV15 to TRBJ2-2; D ambiguous. Germline CDR1 reads LNHNV; CDR2 reads YYDKDF (reference sequence). Between the trimmed V and J ends, which lost 4 bases and 6 bases, there was a span of 6 bases. The CDR3 length is 12 residues. The CDR3 sequence is CATSKLPGELFF. The CDR3 DNA is TGTGCCACCAGCAAGCTCCCCGGGGAGCTGTTTTTT. Complete variable domain (other parts from reference TRBV15 and TRBJ2-2): DAMVIQNPRYQVTQFGKPVTLSCSQTLNHNVMYWYQQKSSQAPKLLFHYYDKDFNNEADTPDNFQSRRPNTSFCFLDIRSPGLGDTAMYLCATSKLPGELFFGEGSRLTVL.

Only a few counts were recorded for this clonotype. The CDR3 spells CASSLFGTPNTGELFF. The CDR3 nucleotides are TGTGCCAGCAGTTTATTTGGGACACCGAACACCGGGGAGCTGTTTTTT. The chain recombines TRBV28 with TRBJ2-2; D may be TRBD1 (6 bases). The CDR3 is made up of 16 amino acids. Between the trimmed V and J ends, which lost 1 base and 0 bases, there was a span of 9 bases. CDR1 is MDHEN, CDR2 SYDVKM, per germline.

The chain carries TRBV7-9 and TRBJ2-1; TRBD1 aligns across 9 bases. This CDR3 spans 15 amino acids. CDR1 and CDR2 (germline): SEHNR, FQNEAQ (reference sequence). V lost 5 bases and J lost 7; bases outside the gene matches: 9. The CDR3, as DNA: TGTGCCAGCAGCCCCGGGACAGGGTGGCCGAATGAGCAGTTCTTC. It specifies CASSPGTGWPNEQFF.

This clonotype was seen just once. The chain combines TRBV28 with TRBJ2-7; weak D call: TRBD2 (7 bases). Germline-derived CDR1 and CDR2 are MDHEN and SYDVKM. CDR3 length: 13 amino acids. Trimming removed 4 bases from V and 2 bases from J, with 9 bases in between. CDR3 residues: CASSSGGPYEQYV. The CDR3 region has the DNA TGTGCCAGCAGTTCCGGGGGGCCCTACGAGCAGTACGTC.

This clonotype appeared a few times. The chain couples TRBV6-2 or TRBV6-3 to TRBJ2-5; perhaps TRBD1 as D (6 bases). CDR1 is MNHEY, CDR2 SVGEGT, per germline. The CDR3 runs to 17 residues. V lost 0 bases to trimming and J lost 2 bases, with 16 bases between them. In DNA form, the CDR3 reads TGTGCCAGCAGTTACTCAGGGCCGGGACAAAAACAAGAGACCCAGTACTTC. This translates into CASSYSGPGQKQETQYF.